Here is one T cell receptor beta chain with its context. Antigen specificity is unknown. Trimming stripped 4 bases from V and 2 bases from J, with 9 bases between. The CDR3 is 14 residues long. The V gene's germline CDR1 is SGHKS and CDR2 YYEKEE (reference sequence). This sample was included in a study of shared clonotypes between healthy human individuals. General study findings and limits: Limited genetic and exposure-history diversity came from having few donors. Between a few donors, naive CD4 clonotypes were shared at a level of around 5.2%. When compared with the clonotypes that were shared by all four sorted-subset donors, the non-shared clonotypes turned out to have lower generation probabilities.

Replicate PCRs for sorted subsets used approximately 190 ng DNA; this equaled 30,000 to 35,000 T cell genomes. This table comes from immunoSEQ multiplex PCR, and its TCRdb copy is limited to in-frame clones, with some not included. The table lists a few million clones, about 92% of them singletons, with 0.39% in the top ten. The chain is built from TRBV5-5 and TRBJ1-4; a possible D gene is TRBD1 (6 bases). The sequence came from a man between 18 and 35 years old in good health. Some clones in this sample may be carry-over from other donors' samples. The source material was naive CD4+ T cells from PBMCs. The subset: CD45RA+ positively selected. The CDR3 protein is CASSAGDTNEKLFF. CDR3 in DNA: TGTGCCAGCAGCGCAGGGGACACTAATGAAAAACTGTTTTTT.